This TCR beta chain was profiled in a study of cytomegalovirus exposure and HLA in healthy donors. Study summary: An early data release held 75 million to 100 million unique TCRs from HLA-typed donors. General observations from the study: Rarity held for most TCR sequences, but there were some public TCRs that occurred in many donors. Some V segments, including TRBV6-2 and TRBV6-3, were excluded as indistinguishable. Segments of the TCR beta V type were, in most cases, productive about 90% or about 30% of the time in an earlier analysis.

The CDR3 runs 14 residues. V shed 7 bases, J shed 8 bases, and the junction held 12 bases outside the gene matches. Germline V lookup: CDR1 MNHEY, CDR2 SVGAGI. PCR involved 60 Vbeta and 13 Jbeta primers. Generated by immunoSEQ multiplex PCR, the TCRdb table keeps only in-frame clones and is missing some. The sample holds 150,000 or so clones, around 78% seen once. A word on this clone: Antigen specificity is unknown.

Sequences were obtained from PBMCs. This receptor was taken from a man in his forties in good health and CMV-seronegative. The V and J genes are TRBV6-5 and TRBJ1-2; TRBD1 matches at 8 bases. CDR3 sequence reads: CASNRDRTFGGYTF. The CDR3 DNA is TGTGCCAGCAACCGGGACAGGACCTTCGGGGGCTACACCTTC.